The clone carrying this T cell receptor beta chain occurred a few times. One entry per CDR3 protein, called by TCRdb with MiXCR from the RT-PCR reads. The table records about 680,000 distinct CDR3 sequences, approximately 15% of them present only once. V was clipped by 11 bases and J by 6 bases; unmatched bases: 7. This CDR3 comprises 12 residues. Sequencing was performed on memory CD4+ T cells from blood. The receptor comes from a female donor in good health, serving as a healthy control. The gene calls are TRBV12-3 or TRBV12-4 and TRBJ2-3; 8 bases match TRBD2. CDR3 in amino acids: CAAGGGPDTQYF. DNA for the CDR3: TGTGCCGCGGGGGGAGGGCCGGATACGCAGTATTTT.